The next 7 T cell receptor beta chains were all read from a single sample in a study of identifying expanded T cells in peripheral blood. Some clones are missing from TCRdb's copy, which holds only in-frame ones; the method was immunoSEQ multiplex PCR. This table holds around 100,000 clones, around 90% found once. Sequencing was performed on blood. Every receptor here comes from a person aged 18 to 75 in good health.

J is TRBJ1-3 and V is TRBV6-5, with D unclear. The CDR3 is 14 residues long. The V end lost 0 bases, the J end lost 4 bases, and 7 bases lay between the germline ends. The germline V gene encodes CDR1 MNHEY and CDR2 SVGAGI. The CDR3 region has the DNA TGTGCCAGCAGTTACTCCCAAGGGGGAAACACCATATATTTT. Amino acid sequence: CASSYSQGGNTIYF.

V is TRBV19 and J is TRBJ1-5; 12 bases map to TRBD1. The J segment lost 1 base and the V segment lost 6 bases, leaving 7 bases of the junction unmatched. Germline V gives CDR1 LNHDA, CDR2 SQIVND (reference sequence). The CDR3 extends over 17 amino acids. CDR3 residues: CASRRGQGAPSNQPQHF. CDR3 DNA sequence: TGTGCCAGTAGAAGGGGACAGGGGGCGCCGAGCAATCAGCCCCAGCATTTT.

This clone was seen only once. One end of the junction varies from germline; a read error may be responsible. V and J are TRBV28 and TRBJ1-5, with 8 bases lining up with TRBD1. This CDR3 spans 19 amino acids. The germline V gene has CDR1 MDHEN and CDR2 SYDVKM. CDR3 protein: CASSLNRRTGSFSNQPRHF. The CDR3 DNA reads TGTGCCAGCAGTTTAAATCGGAGGACAGGGTCATTTAGCAATCAGCCCCGGCATTTT. The whole variable domain, filled in from reference TRBV28 and TRBJ1-5, reads DVKVTQSSRYLVKRTGEKVFLECVQDMDHENMFWYRQDPGLGLRLIYFSYDVKMKEKGDIPEGYSVSREKKERFSLILESASTNQTSMYLCASSLNRRTGSFSNQPRHFGDGTRLSIL.

The chain couples TRBV7-9 to TRBJ2-1; a possible D gene is TRBD1 (6 bases). This CDR3 is built from 14 residues. Per the germline V gene, CDR1 is SEHNR and CDR2 is FQNEAQ (reference sequence). Trimming removed 4 bases from V and 7 bases from J, with 14 bases in between. CDR3 amino acids: CASSYRDGQNEQFF. CDR3 nucleotides: TGTGCCAGCAGCTACCGCGACGGACAGAATGAGCAGTTCTTC. The variable domain in full, completed from reference TRBV7-9 and TRBJ2-1, reads DTGVSQNPRHKITKRGQNVTFRCDPISEHNRLYWYRQTLGQGPEFLTYFQNEAQLEKSRLLSDRFSAERPKGSFSTLEIQRTEQGDSAMYLCASSYRDGQNEQFFGPGTRLTVL.

The chain combines TRBV7-8 with TRBJ2-7; no definite D call. The V gene's germline CDR1 is SGHVS and CDR2 FQNEAQ. The CDR3 consists of 16 residues. Trimming cost V 5 bases and J 2 bases, with 19 bases left between them. The CDR3 reads CASSPPVYYGTYEQYF. CDR3 DNA sequence: TGTGCCAGCAGCCCCCCTGTATACTACGGCACCTACGAGCAGTACTTC.

This sequence joins TRBV28 and TRBJ1-3; D is undetermined. CDR3 length equals 15 residues. Germline loops: CDR1 MDHEN, CDR2 SYDVKM. Trimming removed 2 bases from V and 0 bases from J, with 8 bases in between. CDR3 sequence (DNA): TGTGCCAGCAGTTTAGGGTCCGTCTCTGGAAACACCATATATTTT. This sequence encodes CASSLGSVSGNTIYF.

The CDR3 DNA follows: TGTGCCAGCAGCTCAGGCCGGGACAGGGTGGGGTATGGCTACACCTTC. It encodes CASSSGRDRVGYGYTF. The chain recombines TRBV5-4 with TRBJ1-2; 9 bases line up with TRBD1. Trimming took 3 bases from V and 5 from J; bases not matched to a gene: 11. Germline V lookup: CDR1 SGHNT, CDR2 YYREEE (reference sequence). The CDR3 consists of 16 residues.